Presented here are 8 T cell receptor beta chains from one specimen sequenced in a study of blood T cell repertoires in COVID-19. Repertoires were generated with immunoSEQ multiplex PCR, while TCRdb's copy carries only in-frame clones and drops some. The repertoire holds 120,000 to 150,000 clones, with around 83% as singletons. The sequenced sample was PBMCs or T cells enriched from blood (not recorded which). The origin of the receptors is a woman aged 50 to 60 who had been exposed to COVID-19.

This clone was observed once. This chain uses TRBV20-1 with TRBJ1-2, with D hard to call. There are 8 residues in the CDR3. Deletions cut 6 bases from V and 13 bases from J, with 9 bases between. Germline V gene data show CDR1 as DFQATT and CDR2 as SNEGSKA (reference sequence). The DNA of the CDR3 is TGCAGTGCGGGCGCGGGCACCTTC. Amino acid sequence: CSAGAGTF.

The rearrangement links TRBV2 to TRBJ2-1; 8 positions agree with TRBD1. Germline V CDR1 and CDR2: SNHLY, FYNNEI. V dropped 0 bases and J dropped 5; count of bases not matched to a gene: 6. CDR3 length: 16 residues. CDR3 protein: CASSEARDRKNNEQFF. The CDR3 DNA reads TGTGCCAGCAGTGAAGCCCGGGACAGGAAAAACAATGAGCAGTTCTTC. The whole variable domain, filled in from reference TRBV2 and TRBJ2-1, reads EPEVTQTPSHQVTQMGQEVILRCVPISNHLYFYWYRQILGQKVEFLVSFYNNEISEKSEIFDDQFSVERPDGSNFTLKIRSTKLEDSAMYFCASSEARDRKNNEQFFGPGTRLTVL.

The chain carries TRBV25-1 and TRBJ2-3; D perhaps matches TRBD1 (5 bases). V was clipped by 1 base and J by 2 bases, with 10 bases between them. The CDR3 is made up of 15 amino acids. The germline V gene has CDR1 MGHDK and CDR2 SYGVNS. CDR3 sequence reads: CASSESDSFTDTQYF. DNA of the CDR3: TGTGCCAGCAGTGAATCCGACAGCTTCACAGATACGCAGTATTTT.

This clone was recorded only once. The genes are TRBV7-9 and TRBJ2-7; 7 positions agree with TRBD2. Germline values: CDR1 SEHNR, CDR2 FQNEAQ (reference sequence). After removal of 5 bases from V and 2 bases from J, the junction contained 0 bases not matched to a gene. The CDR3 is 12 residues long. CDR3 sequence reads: CASSGRAYEQYF. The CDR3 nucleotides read TGTGCCAGCAGCGGGAGGGCCTACGAGCAGTACTTC.

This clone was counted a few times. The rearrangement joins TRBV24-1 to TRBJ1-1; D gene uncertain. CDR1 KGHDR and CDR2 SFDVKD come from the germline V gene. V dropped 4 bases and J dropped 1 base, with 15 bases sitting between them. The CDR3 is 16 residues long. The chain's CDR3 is CATSDRHESPNTEAFF. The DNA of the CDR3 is TGTGCCACCAGTGACAGACATGAGAGCCCGAACACTGAAGCTTTCTTT.

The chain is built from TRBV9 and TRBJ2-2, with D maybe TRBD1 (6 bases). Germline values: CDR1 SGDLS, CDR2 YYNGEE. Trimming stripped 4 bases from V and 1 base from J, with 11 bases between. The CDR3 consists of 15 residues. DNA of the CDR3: TGTGCCAGCAGCTTCCAACAGGGGAACACCGGGGAGCTGTTTTTT. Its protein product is CASSFQQGNTGELFF.

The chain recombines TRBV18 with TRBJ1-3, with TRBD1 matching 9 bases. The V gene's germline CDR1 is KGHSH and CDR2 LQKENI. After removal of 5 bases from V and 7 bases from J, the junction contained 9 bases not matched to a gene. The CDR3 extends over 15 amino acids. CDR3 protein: CASSTAQGAGNTIYF. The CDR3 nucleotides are TGTGCCAGCTCAACCGCACAGGGGGCCGGGAACACCATATATTTT.

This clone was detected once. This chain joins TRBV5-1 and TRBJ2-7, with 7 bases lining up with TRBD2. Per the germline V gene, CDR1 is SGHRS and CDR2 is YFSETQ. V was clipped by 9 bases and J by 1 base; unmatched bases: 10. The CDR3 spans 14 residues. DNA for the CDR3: TGCGCCACCGCTATTAGCGGGCCTTCCTACGAGCAGTACTTC. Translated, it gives CATAISGPSYEQYF.